These 5 T cell receptor beta chains originate from one sample sequenced in a study of vaccination and CD4 T cells after COVID-19. Oncomine TCR Beta short-read sequencing was applied to DNA from cultured CD4+ T cells. TCRdb re-derived calls from the PCR reads in MiXCR, one entry per CDR3 protein. This table has some 11,000 distinct CDR3 sequences, under 35% appearing once. The treatment: 10-day PBMC culture with coronavirus spike peptide pools or control peptides (ViraFEST assay). These receptors lack a known antigen. This specimen was CD4+ T cells from blood, cultured in vitro, taken before SARS-CoV-2 vaccination. Receptors originate from a human donor who received a COVID-19 vaccine.

V and J are TRBV10-3 and TRBJ2-1; 8 nucleotides align to TRBD1. Germline CDR1 ENHRY, CDR2 SYGVKD. The CDR3 contains 14 residues. V dropped 4 bases and J dropped 5; count of bases not matched to a gene: 4. The CDR3 nucleotides read TGTGCCATCAGTGTTGGACAGGGCGACAATGAGCAGTTCTTC. Its translation: CAISVGQGDNEQFF.

The rearrangement uses TRBV12-3 or TRBV12-4 and TRBJ1-2, with D possibly matching TRBD1 (6 bases). The length of the CDR3 is 15 residues. V lost 5 bases and J 1 base, leaving 14 bases between the germline ends. The CDR3 nucleotides read TGTGCCAGCAGTAAATCCCAGGGGCTTAACTATGGCTACACCTTC. Its translation: CASSKSQGLNYGYTF.

This clonotype was found a few times. V usage is TRBV14 and J usage is TRBJ1-5; D may be TRBD1 (6 bases). Germline lookup yields CDR1 SGHDN and CDR2 FVKESK. This CDR3 is 13 amino acids long. With 8 bases removed from V and 6 bases from J, the gap between germline ends came to 14 bases. CDR3 sequence: CASGGRGGQPQHF. The CDR3 DNA follows: TGTGCCAGCGGGGGCAGGGGCGGTCAGCCCCAGCATTTT.

The chain combines TRBV28 with TRBJ2-3; 9 bases line up with TRBD2. Trimming at V came to 2 bases and at J to 1 base, leaving 7 bases not matched to a gene. The CDR3 consists of 17 residues. The germline V gene has CDR1 MDHEN and CDR2 SYDVKM. The CDR3 coding sequence is TGTGCCAGCAGTTTAGGAGGCGGGGGGGCCCGCACAGATACGCAGTATTTT. The encoded protein is CASSLGGGGARTDTQYF.

This clonotype was counted a few times. V gene TRBV7-2 combines with J gene TRBJ2-1; 9 nucleotides match TRBD2. The V gene end was trimmed by 0 bases and the J gene end by 10 bases; junction bases not matched to a gene: 13. The CDR3 extends over 17 amino acids. Germline lookup yields CDR1 SGHTA and CDR2 FQGNSA. In DNA form, the CDR3 reads TGTGCCAGCAGCTTAGCGCGGAGAGCGGGGGGCCAGAGCGAGCAGTTCTTC. Translating gives CASSLARRAGGQSEQFF.